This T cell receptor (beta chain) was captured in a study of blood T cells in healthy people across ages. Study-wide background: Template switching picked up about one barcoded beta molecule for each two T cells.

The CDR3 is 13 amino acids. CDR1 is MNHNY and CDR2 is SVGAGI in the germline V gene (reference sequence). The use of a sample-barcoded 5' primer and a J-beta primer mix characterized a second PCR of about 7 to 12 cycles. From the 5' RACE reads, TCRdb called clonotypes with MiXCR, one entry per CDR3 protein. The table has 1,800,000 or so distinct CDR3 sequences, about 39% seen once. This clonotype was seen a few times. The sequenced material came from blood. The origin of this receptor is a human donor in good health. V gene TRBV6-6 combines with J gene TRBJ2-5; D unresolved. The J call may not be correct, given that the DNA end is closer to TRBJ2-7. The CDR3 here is CASNRVGTNEQYF. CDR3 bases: TGTGCCAGCAATAGGGTTGGTACTAACGAGCAGTACTTC.